A selection of T cell receptor beta chains follows, all from one sample in a study of identifying expanded T cells in peripheral blood. Clones were read by immunoSEQ multiplex PCR, and TCRdb kept only the in-frame ones, dropping some. Of 100,000 or so clones in the sample, 88% were seen once. The specimen sequenced was blood. These receptors all come from a person aged 18 to 70 in good health. Each CDR3 is given with its conserved first and last residue. Fields, in order: CDR3 length, V gene, clone size, D gene, J gene, CDR3 protein, CDR3 DNA. The D gene is left open where the match is weak. Some rows have no size entry. The others give once, few or many, or a class for an expanded clone.

>12|TRBV10-3|NA|TRBD1|TRBJ1-1
CAILGDSTEAFF
TGTGCCATCCTGGGGGACAGCACTGAAGCTTTCTTT
>13|TRBV25-1|NA|NA|TRBJ2-5
CASRGGARETQYF
TGTGCCAGCAGAGGGGGAGCCCGGGAGACCCAGTACTTC
>11|TRBV30|NA|NA|TRBJ1-4
CACREWEKLFF
TGTGCCTGCAGGGAATGGGAAAAACTGTTTTTT
>15|TRBV5-1|NA|TRBD2|TRBJ2-1
CASSLAAGALNEQFF
TGCGCCAGCAGCTTGGCGGCGGGAGCCTTGAATGAGCAGTTCTTC
>13|TRBV19|once|TRBD1|TRBJ2-5
CASSAETGGRRYF
TGTGCCAGTAGTGCCGAAACAGGGGGCCGAAGATACTTC
>13|TRBV7-9|NA|NA|TRBJ1-1
CASSLDSLRGAFF
TGTGCCAGCAGCCTAGACAGCTTGAGGGGAGCTTTCTTT
>16|TRBV2|few|TRBD1|TRBJ1-5
CASRLQGALGNQPQHF
TGTGCCAGCAGGCTACAGGGGGCACTAGGCAATCAGCCCCAGCATTTT
>12|TRBV5-1|NA|NA|TRBJ1-2
CASSLDSYGYTF
TGCGCCAGCAGCCTGGACAGCTATGGCTACACCTTC
>15|TRBV4-1|NA|TRBD1|TRBJ1-5
CASSQETGGNQPQHF
TGCGCCAGCAGCCAGGAGACAGGGGGCAATCAGCCCCAGCATTTT
>13|TRBV28|NA|NA|TRBJ1-3
CASSWGSGNTIYF
TGTGCCAGCAGCTGGGGCTCGGGAAACACCATATATTTT
>14|TRBV19|once|NA|TRBJ2-3
CASSKGGISDTQYF
TGTGCCAGTAGTAAGGGCGGGATCTCAGATACGCAGTATTTT
>15|TRBV7-8|NA|NA|TRBJ2-7
CASSLETGVLYEQYF
TGTGCCAGCAGCTTAGAGACGGGGGTTCTCTACGAGCAGTACTTC
>16|TRBV5-1|NA|NA|TRBJ2-5
CASSLDVARAAETQYF
TGCGCCAGCAGCTTGGATGTCGCCAGGGCGGCAGAGACCCAGTACTTC
>14|TRBV2|NA|TRBD1|TRBJ1-2
CASSTRRDSYGYTF
TGTGCCAGCAGTACTCGCCGGGACAGCTATGGCTACACCTTC
>13|TRBV30|NA|NA|TRBJ2-5
CAWSVFGGETQYF
TGTGCCTGGAGTGTATTCGGCGGAGAGACCCAGTACTTC
>11|TRBV6-5|once|NA|TRBJ1-5
CASGESGAQHF
TGTGCCAGCGGGGAGTCAGGTGCCCAGCATTTT
>16|TRBV7-8|NA|NA|TRBJ1-2
CASSPSGQMGLYGYTF
TGTGCCAGCAGCCCCTCGGGCCAGATGGGCCTCTATGGCTACACCTTC
>15|TRBV5-1|few|TRBD1|TRBJ2-7
CASSLRSTGGDEQYF
TGCGCCAGCAGCTTGAGGTCCACAGGGGGCGACGAGCAGTACTTC
>17|TRBV14|NA|NA|TRBJ1-3
CASSQGRTVLSGNTIYF
TGTGCCAGCAGCCAAGGAAGGACGGTACTCTCTGGAAACACCATATATTTT
>14|TRBV5-4|NA|NA|TRBJ2-7
CASSLTGYSYEQYF
TGTGCCAGCAGCCTTACAGGGTACTCCTACGAGCAGTACTTC